Below, 2 T cell receptor beta chains from the same sample are listed, as sequenced in a study of blood T cell repertoires in COVID-19. Assay used: immunoSEQ multiplex PCR; TCRdb lists only in-frame clones, some missing. The profile shows more than 110,000 clones, roughly 80% of them singletons. What was sequenced was PBMCs or T cells enriched from blood (not recorded which). Receptors were obtained from a woman aged 18-29 years who had been exposed to COVID-19.

The chain joins TRBV18 to TRBJ1-5; 11 bases agree with TRBD1. The CDR3 covers 15 residues. Germline CDR1 and CDR2: KGHSH and LQKENI. Trimming cost V 6 bases and J 6 bases; bases outside gene matches: 7. The CDR3, as DNA: TGTGCCAGCTCTCCCGGACAGGGGGCGGGTCAGCCCCAGCATTTT. Its protein product is CASSPGQGAGQPQHF.

Written as DNA, the CDR3 is TGTGCCAGCTCACCAGAGGGGGCTAAAGAGACCCAGTACTTC. This translates into CASSPEGAKETQYF. The chain has TRBV18 and TRBJ2-5, with 7 positions matching TRBD1. J was trimmed by 3 bases and V by 2 bases; bases with no gene match: 3. The CDR3 runs 14 residues. Germline assignment: CDR1 KGHSH and CDR2 LQKENI. The complete variable domain, with remaining parts taken from reference TRBV18 and TRBJ2-5, reads NAGVMQNPRHLVRRRGQEARLRCSPMKGHSHVYWYRQLPEEGLKFMVYLQKENIIDESGMPKERFSAEFPKEGPSILRIQQVVRGDSAAYFCASSPEGAKETQYFGPGTRLLVL.